This T cell receptor (beta chain) is drawn from a study of CD8+CD57+ T cells in acquired aplastic anemia. Background on the study: On average, sorted CD4+ and CD8+ cells gave approximately 3.1 ug of DNA. There were some 11 million reads, on average, for CD4+ cells from healthy donors. The study's findings and limits: Researchers reported that CD8+ Simpson's diversity was not significantly different in patients versus controls. A set of about 30 CD8+ CDR3 sequences was shared between patients and controls, and these sequences appeared highly expressed in patients.

In regard to this clonotype: What it binds is unknown. Just one base apart from a much larger clone, this may be a read error.

There are 15 residues in the CDR3. Germline V gives CDR1 ENHRY, CDR2 SYGVKD. Investigators profiled TCR beta VDJ and CDR3 from genomic DNA template. Via MiXCR, TCRdb re-called the reads, giving one row per CDR3 protein. The sample has over 150,000 distinct CDR3 sequences, around 45% seen once. Sequencing was done on a sample of sorted CD4+, CD8+, or CD8+CD57+ T cells (not recorded which) from PBMCs. This receptor was identified in a human donor in good health. This chain joins TRBV10-3 and TRBJ2-7; 9 nucleotides align to TRBD2. The CDR3 region has the DNA TGTGCCATCAGTGTTGATGCGGGAGGGCCTTACGATCAGTACTTC. It specifies CAISVDAGGPYDQYF.